The rows below give T cell receptor beta chains drawn from one sample of a study of blood T cell repertoires in COVID-19. Produced via immunoSEQ multiplex PCR; TCRdb's table is partial and in-frame only. This sample has about 92,000 clones; approximately 90% occur once, and the top ten carry around 2%. Sequenced input: peripheral blood. These receptors were obtained from a human donor with active COVID-19. The donor label of this sample is uncertain. Each CDR3 is given with its conserved first and last residue. A D gene is named only where the DNA matches it firmly. Clone size, where shown, is once, few, many, or a class for clones that have expanded.

D gene	clone size	CDR3 length	V gene	J gene	CDR3 DNA	CDR3 protein
NA	NA	14	TRBV5-6	TRBJ2-7	TGTGCCAGCAGCTACACAGGGATTCCCTACGAGCAGTACTTC	CASSYTGIPYEQYF
TRBD2	NA	15	TRBV6-2/TRBV6-3	TRBJ2-7	TGTGCCAGCAGTCCCCGGGGGCTAGCGGGCTACGAGCAGTACTTC	CASSPRGLAGYEQYF
TRBD2	NA	19	TRBV30	TRBJ2-3	TGTGCCTGGAGTCCGTGGACTAGCGGGGGCCCGGGGGACACAGATACGCAGTATTTT	CAWSPWTSGGPGDTDTQYF
TRBD2	NA	18	TRBV7-2	TRBJ2-3	TGTGCCAGCAGCTTCAGCCCGGGACTAGCGGGGTTGGCAGATACGCAGTATTTT	CASSFSPGLAGLADTQYF
NA	NA	14	TRBV6-5	TRBJ1-2	TGTGCCAGCAGCCCGACTCAGACTAACTATGGCTACACCTTC	CASSPTQTNYGYTF
TRBD2	NA	15	TRBV25-1	TRBJ2-3	TGTGCCAGCAGTGACCGAGCGGGGGGGCATGATACGCAGTATTTT	CASSDRAGGHDTQYF
NA	once	13	TRBV11-3	TRBJ2-3	TGTGCCAGCAGCCCCTCGACTAGATCGGCGCAGTATTTT	CASSPSTRSAQYF
NA	NA	14	TRBV21-1	TRBJ2-7	TGTGCCAGCACCCGACGGGACTTAACCTACGAGCAGTACTTC	CASTRRDLTYEQYF
NA	NA	13	TRBV7-9	TRBJ2-2	TGTGCCAGCAGCTTGGTCCTATCCGGGGAGCTGTTTTTT	CASSLVLSGELFF
TRBD1	once	14	TRBV11-2	TRBJ2-1	TGTGCCAGCAGCCGCGGGACAGGGTACAATGAGCAGTTCTTC	CASSRGTGYNEQFF
TRBD1	NA	16	TRBV11-2	TRBJ1-2	TGTGCCAGCAGCTTAGATGGGCGGAGGGGGCGAGATGGCTACACCTTC	CASSLDGRRGRDGYTF
NA	NA	16	TRBV3-1/TRBV3-2	TRBJ2-3	TGTGCCAGCAGCCAAGCACGGGGGGCTCAGACAGATACGCAGTATTTT	CASSQARGAQTDTQYF
NA	NA	13	TRBV11-2	TRBJ2-7	TGTGCCAGCAGCTCATCTCAGGGGTACGAGCAGTACTTC	CASSSSQGYEQYF
NA	NA	16	TRBV9	TRBJ2-3	TGTGCCAGCAGCGTAGGGCCTAGCGCGAGCACAGATACGCAGTATTTT	CASSVGPSASTDTQYF
TRBD1	NA	16	TRBV27	TRBJ2-5	TGTGCCAGCAGTGACGCCGGGACAGGGGGCCTAGAGACCCAGTACTTC	CASSDAGTGGLETQYF
NA	NA	13	TRBV12-3/TRBV12-4	TRBJ2-7	TGTGCCAGCAGCACGGGGCGGGGCTACGAGCAGTACTTC	CASSTGRGYEQYF
NA	NA	17	TRBV5-1	TRBJ1-6	TGCGCCAGCAGCAACAGGGCTTGGGGGTTCGATAATTCACCCCTCCACTTT	CASSNRAWGFDNSPLHF
TRBD1	NA	17	TRBV3-1/TRBV3-2	TRBJ1-2	TGTGCCAGCAGTCCTGTCGGGACAGGGGTTCCTAACTATGGCTACACCTTC	CASSPVGTGVPNYGYTF
NA	NA	11	TRBV2	TRBJ1-2	TGTGCCAGCAGTGCACTGTATGGCTACACCTTC	CASSALYGYTF
NA	NA	13	TRBV3-1/TRBV3-2	TRBJ1-4	TGTGCCAGCAGCTCAGTGGGCCGGGAAAAACTGTTTTTT	CASSSVGREKLFF
NA	NA	13	TRBV24-1	TRBJ2-2	TGTGCCACCAGTCCCGTGGGGGGCGGGGAGCTGTTTTTT	CATSPVGGGELFF
NA	NA	14	TRBV5-1	TRBJ1-1	TGCGCCAGCAGCACAGAGACAGTGAACACTGAAGCTTTCTTT	CASSTETVNTEAFF
NA	NA	14	TRBV5-1	TRBJ2-3	TGCGCCAGCAGTACGGGGGAGAGGATAGATACGCAGTATTTT	CASSTGERIDTQYF
TRBD1	NA	15	TRBV7-2	TRBJ1-1	TGTGCCAGCAGCCTCGGGACAGGGGCGGACACTGAAGCTTTCTTT	CASSLGTGADTEAFF
TRBD2	NA	13	TRBV29-1	TRBJ2-7	TGCAGCGGCTGGGAGGGCGGGGGAGGCGAGCAGTACTTC	CSGWEGGGGEQYF
TRBD1	NA	17	TRBV10-2	TRBJ1-6	TGCGCCAGCACTTCGTGGCAGGGGGCGACCTATAATTCACCCCTCCACTTT	CASTSWQGATYNSPLHF
TRBD1	NA	17	TRBV19	TRBJ2-5	TGTGCCAGTAGTATCCGCGGGACAGGGGGCTTAAGAGAGACCCAGTACTTC	CASSIRGTGGLRETQYF
NA	NA	14	TRBV6-2/TRBV6-3	TRBJ1-1	TGTGCCAGCAGTGACGGACAGAGGAACACTGAAGCTTTCTTT	CASSDGQRNTEAFF
NA	NA	15	TRBV4-1	TRBJ1-3	TGCGCCAGCAGCCGGGTGGGCGACTCTGGAAACACCATATATTTT	CASSRVGDSGNTIYF
NA	once	17	TRBV11-2	TRBJ2-7	TGTGCCAGCAGCTTAATTGGCGGGGCACAGCTAACCTACGAGCAGTACTTC	CASSLIGGAQLTYEQYF
NA	NA	15	TRBV7-8	TRBJ1-1	TGTGCCAGCAGCTTAGCATACCGCATAGACACTGAAGCTTTCTTT	CASSLAYRIDTEAFF
TRBD1	NA	13	TRBV12-3/TRBV12-4	TRBJ2-2	TGTGCCAGCGGCAGGGGGCACACCGGGGAGCTGTTTTTT	CASGRGHTGELFF
NA	NA	15	TRBV5-5	TRBJ2-7	TGTGCCAGCAGCTTGGGGCCGCAGTTACCCTACGAGCAGTACTTC	CASSLGPQLPYEQYF
TRBD2	NA	17	TRBV13	TRBJ2-3	TGTGCCAGCAGCTTAGGGTCTAGCGGGGGGCTCACAGATACGCAGTATTTT	CASSLGSSGGLTDTQYF
TRBD1	NA	14	TRBV13	TRBJ2-7	TGTGCCAGCAGCTTGCAGGGGGCGAACTACGAGCAGTACTTC	CASSLQGANYEQYF
NA	NA	13	TRBV28	TRBJ2-7	TGTGCCAGCAGTTTGAACAGCTACTACGAGCAGTACTTC	CASSLNSYYEQYF
TRBD2	NA	13	TRBV6-5	TRBJ2-5	TGTGCCAGCAGGGGACTAGCGGAAGAGACCCAGTACTTC	CASRGLAEETQYF
TRBD1	NA	15	TRBV27	TRBJ2-1	TGTGCCAGCAGTTTATCCACAGGGGGCTACAATGAGCAGTTCTTC	CASSLSTGGYNEQFF
NA	NA	14	TRBV5-6	TRBJ2-7	TGTGCCAGCAGCTTGGTTAACAGGGAGTACGAGCAGTACTTC	CASSLVNREYEQYF
TRBD1	few	17	TRBV10-3	TRBJ1-2	TGTGCCATCAGTGGGGGAACCGGGACAGGGGCCCCTTATGGCTACACCTTC	CAISGGTGTGAPYGYTF
TRBD1	NA	15	TRBV6-6	TRBJ2-2	TGTGCCAGCAGTTACTCGCAGGGGGCGCCCGGGGAGCTGTTTTTT	CASSYSQGAPGELFF
TRBD1	NA	13	TRBV5-1	TRBJ1-1	TGCGCCAGCAGCACCGGACAGGCCAAGAAAGCTTTCTTT	CASSTGQAKKAFF
TRBD2	NA	16	TRBV3-1/TRBV3-2	TRBJ2-1	TGTGCCAGCAGCCAACTAGCGGGGGGGCCGGTCAATGAGCAGTTCTTC	CASSQLAGGPVNEQFF
TRBD2	NA	15	TRBV28	TRBJ2-1	TGTGCCAGCAGTCGGGCTAGCGGAGCCTACAATGAGCAGTTCTTC	CASSRASGAYNEQFF
NA	NA	14	TRBV9	TRBJ2-3	TGTGCCAGCAGCGTACTCACTGCCACAGATACGCAGTATTTT	CASSVLTATDTQYF